Listed below are T cell receptor beta chains from one sample, sequenced in a study of CD8+CD57+ T cells in acquired aplastic anemia. A single record per CDR3 protein comes from TCRdb applying MiXCR to the reads. The sample gives around 150,000 distinct CDR3 sequences, about 50% of which show up once; roughly 30% is in the top ten. The source material was sorted CD4+, CD8+, or CD8+CD57+ T cells (not recorded which) from PBMCs. These receptors came from a human donor with aplastic anemia. Both conserved end residues are part of each CDR3. The order of the fields is J gene, D gene, clone size, V gene, CDR3 protein, CDR3 DNA. The D gene is left open where the match is weak. Clone sizes are given selectively: once, few, many, or a class where the clone is expanded.

TRBJ1-5 - many TRBV7-8 CASSPAFSNQPQHF TGTGCCAGCAGTCCTGCCTTTAGCAATCAGCCCCAGCATTTT
TRBJ2-7 - few TRBV19 CASSYTRDYYEQYF TGTGCCAGTAGTTACACCAGAGATTACTACGAGCAGTACTTC
TRBJ2-5 - many TRBV9 CASSPGDSVRQETQYF TGTGCCAGCAGCCCGGGTGACAGCGTAAGACAAGAGACCCAGTACTTC
TRBJ1-1 - once TRBV9 CASSAAGTEAFF TGTGCCAGCAGCGCAGCTGGCACTGAAGCTTTCTTT
TRBJ1-2 - once TRBV29-1 CSGWGGGDGYTF TGCAGCGGGTGGGGCGGGGGCGATGGCTACACCTTC
TRBJ2-1 TRBD2 - TRBV20-1 CSANSGGSYNEQFF TGCAGTGCTAATAGCGGGGGCTCCTACAATGAGCAGTTCTTC
TRBJ2-5 TRBD1 many TRBV6-1 CASSTRQGKETQYF TGTGCCAGCAGTACCCGACAGGGAAAAGAGACCCAGTACTTC
TRBJ2-7 TRBD1 - TRBV10-3 CAISPGTGSYEQYF TGTGCCATCAGTCCCGGGACAGGGTCCTACGAGCAGTACTTC
TRBJ2-6 - - TRBV29-1 CSVEAGFGANVLTF TGCAGCGTTGAAGCCGGCTTTGGGGCCAACGTCCTGACTTTC
TRBJ1-5 TRBD1 - TRBV2 CASGQGDNQPQHF TGTGCCAGCGGACAGGGGGACAATCAGCCCCAGCATTTT
TRBJ1-1 TRBD1 many TRBV7-9 CASSLDRGAFF TGTGCCAGCAGCCTAGACAGGGGGGCTTTCTTT
TRBJ2-3 TRBD1 many TRBV19 CASSIGTGGTDTQYF TGTGCCAGTAGTATAGGAACAGGGGGCACAGATACGCAGTATTTT
TRBJ1-2 - many TRBV2 CASSGGRTSYGYTF TGTGCCAGCAGTGGAGGACGGACTTCCTATGGCTACACCTTC
TRBJ2-7 TRBD2 - TRBV20-1 CSAREERLAGYEQYF TGCAGTGCTAGAGAGGAGAGACTAGCCGGTTACGAGCAGTACTTC
TRBJ2-7 - many TRBV3-1 CASSPNGPYEQYF TGTGCCAGCAGCCCAAATGGACCCTACGAGCAGTACTTC
TRBJ2-7 TRBD1 - TRBV20-1 CSAQDRAGEQYF TGCAGTGCCCAGGACAGGGCGGGCGAGCAGTACTTC
TRBJ2-7 - few TRBV3-1 CASSQGSITYEQYF TGTGCCAGCAGCCAAGGTTCTATCACCTACGAGCAGTACTTC
TRBJ1-3 TRBD1 many TRBV5-1 CASRQGSGNTIYF TGCGCCAGCAGACAGGGGTCTGGAAACACCATATATTTT
TRBJ1-2 - many TRBV7-3 CASSYGLAYGYTF TGTGCCAGCAGCTACGGACTCGCCTATGGCTACACCTTC
TRBJ1-1 - - TRBV19 CASSMVGANTEAFF TGTGCCAGTAGTATGGTGGGAGCGAACACTGAAGCTTTCTTT
TRBJ2-6 - many TRBV6-4 CASSHRSGANVLTF TGTGCCAGCAGTCACCGCTCTGGGGCCAACGTCCTGACTTTC
TRBJ2-1 - many TRBV11-3 CASEGLGEQFF TGTGCCTCGGAGGGCCTCGGTGAGCAGTTCTTC
TRBJ2-7 TRBD2 - TRBV3-1 CASSWRGQRTSGAYEQYF TGTGCCAGCAGCTGGAGAGGACAACGGACTAGCGGAGCCTACGAGCAGTACTTC
TRBJ2-7 - once TRBV12-3/TRBV12-4 CASSLGRLEQYF TGTGCCAGCAGTTTGGGGCGACTGGAGCAGTACTTC
TRBJ2-7 TRBD2 - TRBV5-1 CASSLVEGTRAGGEQYF TGCGCCAGCAGCTTGGTTGAAGGGACGAGGGCGGGAGGCGAGCAGTACTTC
TRBJ2-3 TRBD2 - TRBV10-3 CAIGIAGGADTQYF TGTGCCATCGGGATAGCGGGGGGCGCAGATACGCAGTATTTT
TRBJ2-5 TRBD2 - TRBV5-5 CASSRAGGEETQYF TGTGCCAGCTCCCGGGCGGGGGGAGAAGAGACCCAGTACTTC
TRBJ2-5 - - TRBV7-6 CASSLWGQATQYF TGTGCCAGCAGCTTATGGGGTCAAGCGACCCAGTACTTC
TRBJ1-2 - few TRBV24-1 CATSDSNKGGYTF TGTGCCACCAGTGATTCGAACAAGGGTGGCTACACCTTC
TRBJ2-5 TRBD1 few TRBV25-1 CASSSLTGKETQYF TGTGCCAGCAGTTCGTTGACAGGGAAAGAGACCCAGTACTTC
TRBJ1-1 - - TRBV29-1 CSVDGGGHTEAFF TGCAGCGTTGATGGGGGAGGGCACACTGAAGCTTTCTTT
TRBJ2-3 - - TRBV20-1 CSARMSGDTQYF TGCAGTGCTAGAATGAGCGGTGATACGCAGTATTTT
TRBJ1-2 - - TRBV6-1 CASRMDGNYGYTF TGTGCCAGCAGGATGGACGGGAACTATGGCTACACCTTC
TRBJ1-2 - - TRBV24-1 CATSDLGSPYSYTF TGTGCCACCAGTGATTTGGGCAGCCCATATAGCTACACCTTC
TRBJ2-3 TRBD1 - TRBV9 CASSPRTGEADTQYF TGTGCCAGCAGCCCCCGGACAGGGGAAGCAGATACGCAGTATTTT
TRBJ2-1 TRBD2 - TRBV24-1 CATSDAWTSGQFF TGTGCCACCAGTGATGCGTGGACTAGCGGGCAGTTCTTC
TRBJ1-3 - few TRBV10-3 CATQLGAGNTIYF TGTGCCACCCAGCTAGGGGCTGGAAACACCATATATTTT
TRBJ2-2 - - TRBV5-5 CASSLGGANGELFF TGTGCCAGCAGCTTGGGGGGCGCGAACGGGGAGCTGTTTTTT
TRBJ2-3 - - TRBV5-1 CASSWAGSTSTDTQYF TGCGCCAGCAGCTGGGCTGGCAGTACTAGCACAGATACGCAGTATTTT
TRBJ1-1 TRBD1 many TRBV6-5 CASSYFRTGEAFF TGTGCCAGCAGTTACTTTCGGACAGGTGAAGCTTTCTTT
TRBJ1-5 TRBD1 - TRBV10-2 CASSVTGGQQPQHF TGCGCCAGCAGTGTGACAGGGGGCCAGCAGCCCCAGCATTTT
TRBJ1-5 - few TRBV19 CASSPQGWTQHF TGTGCCAGTAGTCCACAGGGTTGGACCCAGCATTTT